These 18 T cell receptor beta chains were all obtained from the same sample, sequenced in a study of CD8 T cells in ankylosing spondylitis. TCRdb ran MiXCR on the 5' RACE reads and lists one entry per CDR3 protein. The data contain 40,000 or so distinct CDR3 sequences, less than 3.5% of them singletons. The sample taken for sequencing was blood, either unsorted or a sorted T cell fraction (not recorded which). The receptor source for this set is a male donor with ankylosing spondylitis or in good health (not recorded which).

This clonotype was observed many times. V is TRBV9 and J is TRBJ2-1; a possible D gene is TRBD2 (5 bases). The CDR3 has 16 residues. Trimming took off 0 bases at V and 7 bases at J, with 17 bases between the two ends. Per germline, CDR1 SGDLS and CDR2 YYNGEE. CDR3 region: CASSVALANMGNEQFF. The CDR3 nucleotides are TGTGCCAGCAGCGTAGCTCTAGCCAACATGGGGAATGAGCAGTTCTTC.

This clonotype was found many times. The CDR3 nucleotides are TGTGCCAGCGGAGGTGGGGGGGTGAACACCGGGGAGCTGTTTTTT. This codes for CASGGGGVNTGELFF. V usage is TRBV9 and J usage is TRBJ2-2; 7 positions agree with TRBD2. Germline V lookup: CDR1 SGDLS, CDR2 YYNGEE. The CDR3 is 15 residues long. Unmatched junction bases numbered 7, after V lost 7 bases and J lost 1 base.

The chain is built from TRBV9 and TRBJ2-5; tentatively, D is TRBD1 (6 bases). The CDR3 contains 13 residues. Looked up from germline, CDR1 is SGDLS and CDR2 is YYNGEE. V lost 3 bases and J 3 bases, leaving 9 bases between the germline ends. This CDR3 is CASSGTGKETQYF. CDR3 sequence (DNA): TGTGCCAGCAGCGGTACAGGGAAAGAGACCCAGTACTTC.

This clonotype was counted at least ten times. The V gene is TRBV9, the J gene TRBJ1-2; D is unresolved. The CDR3 spans 14 residues. Deletions cut 0 bases from V and 4 bases from J, with 10 bases between. Germline CDR1 is SGDLS and CDR2 is YYNGEE. CDR3 bases: TGTGCCAGCAGCGTAGAGGGCAGGTCCTATGGCTACACCTTC. This codes for CASSVEGRSYGYTF.

The V gene is TRBV9, the J gene TRBJ2-1; D might be TRBD2 (5 bases). This CDR3 is built from 16 residues. With 0 bases removed from V and 7 bases from J, the gap between germline ends came to 17 bases. Germline CDR1 SGDLS, CDR2 YYNGEE. In DNA form, the CDR3 reads TGTGCCAGCAGCGTAGAAGGAACTAGTACGGGGAATGAGCAGTTCTTC. Translated: CASSVEGTSTGNEQFF.

This clonotype was detected ten times or more. The J gene is TRBJ1-2, the V gene TRBV9, with 10 bases that match TRBD1. The CDR3 is made up of 15 amino acids. Germline V gene data show CDR1 as SGDLS and CDR2 as YYNGEE. The ends lost 1 base at V and 2 bases at J; junction bases unmatched: 2. CDR3 protein: CASSVRDRGNYGYTF. CDR3 DNA: TGTGCCAGCAGCGTACGGGACAGGGGAAACTATGGCTACACCTTC.

This clonotype was picked up many times. V is TRBV9 and J is TRBJ2-2, with D possibly TRBD2 on 5 matching bases. The CDR3 loop spans 16 amino acids. V was cut by 4 bases and J by 6 bases, with 19 bases left in between. Germline V gene sequence: CDR1 SGDLS, CDR2 YYNGEE. The CDR3 region is CASSLDLITRAGELFF. Written as DNA, the CDR3 is TGTGCCAGCAGCCTGGACTTGATTACTCGCGCCGGGGAGCTGTTTTTT.

This clonotype was detected many times. The chain uses TRBV9 and TRBJ2-1, with D unresolved. The CDR3 runs 15 residues. CDR1 and CDR2 (germline): SGDLS, YYNGEE. V lost 1 base and J lost 2, with 10 bases in between. Here the CDR3 DNA reads TGTGCCAGCAGCGTATCGACATTAGCCTACAATGAGCAGTTCTTC. The encoded protein is CASSVSTLAYNEQFF.

In this sample, this clonotype turned up many times. The V call is TRBV9, the J call TRBJ2-5; TRBD1 is a possible D gene (6 bases). Between the trimmed V and J ends, which lost 2 bases and 5 bases, there was a span of 10 bases. This CDR3 has 13 amino acids. The V gene's germline CDR1 is SGDLS and CDR2 YYNGEE. The CDR3 bases are TGTGCCAGCAGCGTTAACAGGGAGGAGACCCAGTACTTC. Encoded protein: CASSVNREETQYF.

This clonotype has ten or more counts. The chain recombines TRBV9 with TRBJ2-2, with 7 bases lining up with TRBD2. The V and J ends lost 0 bases and 4 bases, in that order; junction bases with no gene match: 12. The germline V gene has CDR1 SGDLS and CDR2 YYNGEE. The CDR3 length is 18 residues. For the CDR3, the DNA is TGTGCCAGCAGCGTAGCCCCTGATGGTAGCGGGTCCACCGGGGAGCTGTTTTTT. Protein sequence: CASSVAPDGSGSTGELFF.

This clonotype was detected many times. V is TRBV9 and J is TRBJ2-2; unclear D gene. This CDR3 has 14 amino acids. The germline V gene encodes CDR1 SGDLS and CDR2 YYNGEE. Between the trimmed V and J ends, which lost 4 bases and 7 bases, there was a span of 14 bases. The CDR3 protein is CASSIRTQRGELFF. The CDR3 DNA sequence: TGTGCCAGCAGCATTAGGACCCAGCGCGGGGAGCTGTTTTTT. Together with reference TRBV9 and TRBJ2-2, the CDR3 gives the full variable domain: DSGVTQTPKHLITATGQRVTLRCSPRSGDLSVYWYQQSLDQGLQFLIQYYNGEERAKGNILERFSAQQFPDLHSELNLSSLELGDSALYFCASSIRTQRGELFFGEGSRLTVL.

At least ten counts were recorded for this clonotype. This chain connects TRBV9 to TRBJ2-1, with TRBD1 identical over 7 bases. The J segment lost 2 bases and the V segment lost 4 bases, leaving 9 bases of the junction unmatched. The CDR3 runs 16 residues. Germline V gene data show CDR1 as SGDLS and CDR2 as YYNGEE. The chain's CDR3 is CASSSGGGAAYNEQFF. Written as DNA, the CDR3 is TGTGCCAGCAGCTCAGGGGGTGGGGCGGCCTACAATGAGCAGTTCTTC.

This clonotype was seen repeatedly, ten times or more. The V gene is TRBV9, the J gene TRBJ2-1; tentative D call: TRBD1 (6 bases). This CDR3 spans 14 amino acids. V was clipped by 0 bases and J by 8 bases, with 12 bases between them. CDR1 is SGDLS, CDR2 YYNGEE, per germline. In DNA, the CDR3 is TGTGCCAGCAGCGTAGCCTCGCAGGGGCATGAGCAGTTCTTC. Its protein is CASSVASQGHEQFF.

The sample holds many counts of this clonotype. The chain carries TRBV9 and TRBJ1-5; tentatively, D is TRBD1 (5 bases). Germline V gene sequence: CDR1 SGDLS, CDR2 YYNGEE. The V end was cut by 2 bases, the J end by 9 bases, with 12 bases between. There are 13 residues in the CDR3. CDR3: CASSVQDTRPQHF. As DNA, the CDR3 is TGTGCCAGCAGCGTCCAGGACACGCGGCCCCAGCATTTT. Combining the CDR3 with reference TRBV9 and TRBJ1-5 gives the whole variable domain DSGVTQTPKHLITATGQRVTLRCSPRSGDLSVYWYQQSLDQGLQFLIQYYNGEERAKGNILERFSAQQFPDLHSELNLSSLELGDSALYFCASSVQDTRPQHFGDGTRLSIL.

This clonotype was seen at least ten times. The CDR3 protein is CASSVGSIQETQYF. The CDR3, as DNA: TGTGCCAGCAGCGTAGGCTCTATCCAAGAGACCCAGTACTTC. The genes are TRBV9 and TRBJ2-5, with D uncertain. Germline V lookup: CDR1 SGDLS, CDR2 YYNGEE. CDR3 length equals 14 residues. The V end lost 0 bases, the J end lost 1 base, and 7 bases lay between the germline ends. The variable domain in full, with the rest retrieved from reference TRBV9 and TRBJ2-5, is DSGVTQTPKHLITATGQRVTLRCSPRSGDLSVYWYQQSLDQGLQFLIQYYNGEERAKGNILERFSAQQFPDLHSELNLSSLELGDSALYFCASSVGSIQETQYFGPGTRLLVL.

At least ten counts were recorded for this clonotype. V and J are TRBV9 and TRBJ2-7, with 9 bases that match TRBD2. The CDR3 loop spans 15 amino acids. The J segment lost 2 bases and the V segment lost 0 bases, leaving 3 bases of the junction unmatched. CDR1 and CDR2 from the germline V gene are SGDLS and YYNGEE. The CDR3 bases are TGTGCCAGCAGCGTAGGGGGACTAGCCGCCTACGAGCAGTACTTC. Its translation is CASSVGGLAAYEQYF.

The sample holds many counts of this clonotype. This chain uses TRBV9 with TRBJ2-5, with 8 bases that match TRBD2. CDR3 size: 14 residues. CDR1 is SGDLS and CDR2 is YYNGEE in the germline V gene. After removal of 2 bases from V and 7 bases from J, the junction contained 7 bases not matched to a gene. CDR3 in DNA: TGTGCCAGCAGCGTTGAGGCGGGAGGTCGGACCCAGTACTTC. It is translated as CASSVEAGGRTQYF.

This clonotype occurred a few times. This may be a read error: a much more frequent sequence differs by one nucleotide. The rearrangement links TRBV25-1 to TRBJ1-3; a possible D gene is TRBD1 (5 bases). Germline assignment: CDR1 MGHDK and CDR2 SYGVNS. CDR3 length: 13 amino acids. The CDR3 loop reads CASRQGTGNSIYF. The DNA for the CDR3 is TGTGCCAGCAGACAAGGGACTGGAAACTCCATATATTTT. Filled out from reference TRBV25-1 and TRBJ1-3, the complete variable domain reads EADIYQTPRYLVIGTGKKITLECSQTMGHDKMYWYQQDPGMELHLIHYSYGVNSTEKGDLSSESTVSRIRTEHFPLTLESARPSHTSQYLCASRQGTGNSIYFGEGSWLTVV.